Described below is a single TCR beta chain sequence and its context. This entry is derived from a study of shared clonotypes between healthy human individuals. TCRdb's copy holds only in-frame clones and misses some; the assay was immunoSEQ multiplex PCR. Here the sample spans some 2 million clones, about 94% being singletons. Terminally differentiated effector memory CD45RA+ cells were excluded by CCR7 positive selection of CD45RO-negative cells. Germline V gives CDR1 MGHRA, CDR2 YSYEKL. The CDR3 spans 16 residues. Trimming took 0 bases from V and 0 from J, leaving 12 bases between them. The chain is built from TRBV4-1 and TRBJ2-7; D possibly corresponds to TRBD2 (6 bases). The source material was naive CD8+ T cells sorted from blood. The clonotype originates from a man younger than 35 in good health. The CDR3 loop is CASSQDYSGFSYEQYF. The DNA for the CDR3 is TGCGCCAGCAGCCAAGATTACAGCGGGTTCTCCTACGAGCAGTACTTC.